This passage covers 31 T cell receptor beta chains from one sample sequenced in a study of T cell responses to AZD1222 COVID-19 vaccine. The repertoire was sequenced with immunoSEQ multiplex PCR; TCRdb's copy has only in-frame clones and lacks some. Found here are 150,000 or so clones; the top ten clones hold around 2.2%. The sample was peripheral blood. The receptors stem from an adult in good health.

This chain uses TRBV12-3 or TRBV12-4 with TRBJ2-5; D gene unclear. Between the trimmed V and J ends, which lost 5 bases and 5 bases, there was a span of 9 bases. The CDR3 extends over 12 amino acids. CDR3 nucleotides: TGTGCCAGCAGTGTCGATTTTGAGACCCAGTACTTC. Protein product: CASSVDFETQYF.

The gene calls are TRBV5-5 and TRBJ1-5, with 11 positions matching TRBD1. The V segment lost 4 bases and the J segment 7 bases; nucleotides outside the gene matches: 4. The germline gives CDR1 SGHKS, CDR2 YYEKEE (reference sequence). The CDR3 is 14 amino acids. CDR3 nucleotides: TGTGCCAGCAGCGATGGACAGGGGGCACAGCCCCAGCATTTT. Its translation is CASSDGQGAQPQHF.

The chain uses TRBV7-9 and TRBJ2-5, with 10 bases that match TRBD1. CDR3 length equals 17 residues. CDR1 and CDR2 (germline): SEHNR, FQNEAQ (reference sequence). With V trimmed by 4 bases and J by 4 bases, 12 bases remained unmatched. The CDR3 bases are TGTGCCAGCAGCTCGTCCCGGGGGGACAGGGGATCAGAGACCCAGTACTTC. It specifies CASSSSRGDRGSETQYF.

The V and J genes are TRBV5-6 and TRBJ2-7; D gene ambiguous. The V end was cut by 2 bases, the J end by 3 bases, with 18 bases between. CDR1 is SGHDT and CDR2 is YYEEEE in the germline V gene. This CDR3 has 16 amino acids. The CDR3 spells CASSFGTAPPDYEQYF. Here the CDR3 DNA reads TGTGCCAGCAGCTTTGGAACAGCGCCGCCCGACTACGAGCAGTACTTC.

This sequence joins TRBV11-3 and TRBJ1-4; possibly TRBD1 for D (5 bases). The CDR3 contains 15 residues. Trimming removed 5 bases from V and 0 bases from J, with 10 bases in between. Germline V gene data show CDR1 as SGHNT and CDR2 as YENEEA. The CDR3 nucleotides read TGTGCCAGCAGCCCTGGGGCGACAACTAATGAAAAACTGTTTTTT. It codes for CASSPGATTNEKLFF.

The chain recombines TRBV27 with TRBJ1-2; tentatively, D is TRBD1 (6 bases). V lost 8 bases and J 6 bases, leaving 19 bases between the germline ends. This CDR3 has 14 amino acids. Germline V lookup: CDR1 MNHEY, CDR2 SMNVEV (reference sequence). CDR3 sequence reads: CASAKKGGAHGYTF. The CDR3 DNA reads TGTGCCAGCGCAAAAAAGGGGGGGGCTCATGGCTACACCTTC.

The chain uses TRBV4-3 and TRBJ1-1; D gene uncertain. This CDR3 comprises 15 residues. The ends were cut back, 1 base at V and 0 bases at J, with 9 bases in the middle. Germline V gene data show CDR1 as LGHNA and CDR2 as YSLEER. The CDR3 region is CASSQVALMNTEAFF. In nucleotides, the CDR3 is TGCGCCAGCAGCCAAGTGGCTCTTATGAACACTGAAGCTTTCTTT.

The V call is TRBV5-8, the J call TRBJ2-3; tentatively, D is TRBD1 or TRBD2 (5 bases each). Deletions cut 4 bases from V and 6 bases from J, with 15 bases between. The length of the CDR3 is 14 residues. Germline V CDR1 and CDR2: SGHTS, YDEGEE. CDR3 in DNA: TGTGCCAGCAGCCCCAATCGGGGCAGGGATACGCAGTATTTT. Encoded protein: CASSPNRGRDTQYF.

The chain has TRBV30 and TRBJ2-7; the D gene could be TRBD1 or TRBD2 (5 bases each). Per the germline V gene, CDR1 is GTSNPN and CDR2 is SVGIG (reference sequence). V gave up 4 bases and J gave up 4 bases, with 11 bases separating them. This CDR3 has 12 amino acids. CDR3 nucleotides: TGTGCCTGGACCGGGGCGACGTACGAGCAGTACTTC. Translated, it gives CAWTGATYEQYF.

V usage is TRBV15 and J usage is TRBJ2-5; D uncertain. Trimming shortened V by 0 bases and J by 1 base, and 6 bases separated the two germline ends. Germline V gives CDR1 LNHNV, CDR2 YYDKDF (reference sequence). The length of the CDR3 is 14 residues. The CDR3 here is CATSRDTFQETQYF. For the CDR3, the DNA is TGTGCCACCAGCAGAGATACCTTCCAAGAGACCCAGTACTTC.

V gene TRBV2 combines with J gene TRBJ1-2; possibly TRBD1 for D (6 bases). V shed 0 bases and J shed 4 bases, with 12 bases lying between them. Germline V gives CDR1 SNHLY, CDR2 FYNNEI. The CDR3 sequence is 15 residues long. CDR3 coding DNA: TGTGCCAGCAGTGAAGCGTCCTGGACAGTCTATGGCTACACCTTC. Its protein product is CASSEASWTVYGYTF.

The genes are TRBV13 and TRBJ2-5; 9 bases map to TRBD1. Germline trimming cut 7 bases from V and 5 bases from J; bases unmatched to any gene: 8. CDR1 is PRHDT and CDR2 is FYEKMQ in the germline V gene (reference sequence). The CDR3 length is 14 residues. The CDR3 DNA follows: TGTGCCAGCAACGGACAGGGGAGACCGGAGACCCAGTACTTC. Its protein product is CASNGQGRPETQYF.

The chain has TRBV29-1 and TRBJ1-2; D possibly corresponds to TRBD1 (5 bases). The CDR3 covers 15 residues. CDR1 and CDR2 from the germline V gene are SQVTM and ANQGSEA. Trimming took off 6 bases at V and 7 bases at J, with 24 bases between the two ends. The CDR3 sequence is CSVPRDQAGSSGYTF. For the CDR3, the DNA is TGCAGCGTCCCCCGGGACCAGGCAGGGTCGAGTGGCTACACCTTC.

The chain couples TRBV29-1 to TRBJ1-1; perhaps TRBD1 as D (6 bases). The length of the CDR3 is 13 residues. Trimming stripped 6 bases from V and 6 bases from J, with 17 bases between. From germline, CDR1 is SQVTM and CDR2 ANQGSEA. In nucleotides, the CDR3 is TGCAGCGTCCCTGGACAGCCCAACGCTGAAGCTTTCTTT. Translation gives CSVPGQPNAEAFF. The whole variable domain, filled in from reference TRBV29-1 and TRBJ1-1, reads SAVISQKPSRDICQRGTSLTIQCQVDSQVTMMFWYRQQPGQSLTLIATANQGSEATYESGFVIDKFPISRPNLTFSTLTVSNMSPEDSSIYLCSVPGQPNAEAFFGQGTRLTVV.

The J gene is TRBJ1-1, the V gene TRBV15, with a weak D call TRBD1 (5 bases). This CDR3 spans 21 amino acids. V dropped 8 bases and J dropped 4 bases, with 38 bases sitting between them. The germline CDR1 and CDR2 sequences are LNHNV and YYDKDF (reference sequence). The CDR3 protein is CATYGGFLGGQNLETGTEAFF. The CDR3, as DNA: TGTGCCACCTACGGTGGTTTTCTCGGGGGTCAAAACTTGGAAACCGGCACTGAAGCTTTCTTT.

The rearrangement links TRBV5-6 to TRBJ1-5, with 8 bases identical to TRBD1. Trimming removed 3 bases from V and 4 bases from J; junction bases left unmatched: 0. Germline V lookup: CDR1 SGHDT, CDR2 YYEEEE. The CDR3 contains 13 residues. CDR3 in DNA: TGTGCCAGCAGCTGGGACAGGAATCAGCCCCAGCATTTT. It is translated as CASSWDRNQPQHF.

This CDR3 reads CASSQEEGAGGLAGNTIYF. The DNA of the CDR3 is TGCGCCAGCAGCCAAGAGGAGGGGGCGGGGGGTTTAGCTGGAAACACCATATATTTT. The V gene is TRBV4-1, the J gene TRBJ1-3; 7 bases are shared with TRBD1. The CDR3 has 19 residues. Germline V gives CDR1 MGHRA, CDR2 YSYEKL. Unmatched junction bases numbered 13, after V lost 0 bases and J lost 2 bases.

The chain combines TRBV19 with TRBJ1-1; D is uncertain. V lost 6 bases to trimming and J lost 1 base, with 9 bases between them. CDR3 length: 13 residues. From germline, CDR1 is LNHDA and CDR2 SQIVND (reference sequence). The CDR3 bases are TGTGCCAGTAGACGTGGAGGGAACACTGAAGCTTTCTTT. This translates into CASRRGGNTEAFF.

This chain links TRBV3-1 (or the pseudogene TRBV3-2) with TRBJ2-7; 10 nucleotides match TRBD1. Per germline, CDR1 LGHDT and CDR2 YNNKEL (reference sequence). After removal of 5 bases from V and 3 bases from J, the junction contained 4 bases not matched to a gene. The CDR3 sequence is 14 residues long. CDR3 in amino acids: CASSFRDRGYEQYF. The DNA of the CDR3 is TGTGCCAGCAGCTTTAGGGACAGGGGCTACGAGCAGTACTTC.

The V gene is TRBV29-1, the J gene TRBJ2-5; D is perhaps TRBD2 (6 bases). Germline V gene data show CDR1 as SQVTM and CDR2 as ANQGSEA. The CDR3 covers 13 residues. V was shortened by 4 bases and J by 5 bases, with 14 bases between the two germline ends. This CDR3 is CSVGRGTGETQYF. The CDR3 nucleotides are TGCAGCGTTGGGCGGGGTACGGGGGAGACCCAGTACTTC.

The V and J genes are TRBV6-5 and TRBJ1-2; D uncertain. Trimming took 5 bases from V and 8 from J, leaving 21 bases between them. The CDR3 is made up of 15 amino acids. The germline V gene has CDR1 MNHEY and CDR2 SVGAGI. CDR3 region: CASSIRVSGREGYTF. CDR3 nucleotides: TGTGCCAGCAGTATCCGGGTATCAGGCCGGGAGGGCTACACCTTC.

The V call is TRBV18, the J call TRBJ1-1; 10 positions agree with TRBD1. V was pared by 3 bases and J by 1 base, with 5 bases of the junction left unmatched. The CDR3 totals 16 residues. In germline, CDR1 is KGHSH, CDR2 LQKENI. In nucleotides, the CDR3 is TGTGCCAGCTCACCCGGCGGGACAGGGGAGAACACTGAAGCTTTCTTT. Its protein is CASSPGGTGENTEAFF.

The V and J genes are TRBV2 and TRBJ2-5; 7 bases are a match to TRBD2. The CDR3 has 15 residues. Trimming cost V 3 bases and J 2 bases; bases outside gene matches: 6. Per germline, CDR1 SNHLY and CDR2 FYNNEI. DNA of the CDR3: TGTGCCAGCAGTGAGGCTAGCGGCGCTCAAGAGACCCAGTACTTC. Protein sequence: CASSEASGAQETQYF.

J is TRBJ1-4 and V is TRBV6-1; possible D gene TRBD1, 5 bases. Trimming left V 0 bases short and J 7 bases short, with 12 bases between. The CDR3 consists of 15 residues. CDR1 and CDR2 from the germline V gene are MNHNS and SASEGT. The DNA for the CDR3 is TGTGCCAGCAGTGAAGCTAGGGGTCTAGGTGAAAAACTGTTTTTT. Translating it yields CASSEARGLGEKLFF.

CDR3 amino acids: CAIKGRNEEQYF. For the CDR3, the DNA is TGTGCCATCAAAGGCAGGAATGAAGAGCAGTACTTC. This chain joins TRBV10-3 and TRBJ2-7, with D unclear. The ends were cut back, 7 bases at V and 7 bases at J, with 14 bases in the middle. CDR3 length equals 12 residues. CDR1 ENHRY and CDR2 SYGVKD come from the germline V gene.

This sequence joins TRBV4-1 and TRBJ2-7; D may be TRBD1 (5 bases). Germline CDR1 is MGHRA and CDR2 is YSYEKL. V lost 1 base to trimming and J lost 1 base, with 11 bases between them. CDR3 size: 15 residues. The CDR3 is CASSQVGRESYEQYF. The CDR3 DNA reads as TGCGCCAGCAGCCAAGTGGGCAGGGAATCCTACGAGCAGTACTTC.

The chain links TRBV7-9 to TRBJ1-4, with TRBD1 matching 7 bases. CDR1 is SEHNR, CDR2 FQNEAQ, per germline (reference sequence). The CDR3 is made up of 17 amino acids. V gave up 4 bases and J gave up 4 bases; unmatched junction bases: 12. The CDR3 region has the DNA TGTGCCAGCAGCTCTACCACGACTGGGACAGATAATGAAAAACTGTTTTTT. Protein: CASSSTTTGTDNEKLFF.

The chain has TRBV30 and TRBJ1-1; D possibly corresponds to TRBD1 (5 bases). Germline lookup yields CDR1 GTSNPN and CDR2 SVGIG (reference sequence). The length of the CDR3 is 16 residues. V lost 0 bases and J 2 bases, leaving 16 bases between the germline ends. CDR3 sequence: CAWSVGTQRLNTEAFF. The CDR3 DNA reads TGTGCCTGGAGTGTAGGGACCCAGAGGCTTAACACTGAAGCTTTCTTT.

This chain links TRBV18 with TRBJ2-7, with a possible D match to TRBD1 (6 bases). The V gene lost 3 bases and the J gene lost 4 bases, with 10 bases spanning the gap. There are 13 residues in the CDR3. Germline values: CDR1 KGHSH, CDR2 LQKENI. CDR3 protein: CASSPQGQYEQYF. DNA of the CDR3: TGTGCCAGCTCACCGCAGGGGCAGTACGAGCAGTACTTC.

The chain uses TRBV18 and TRBJ1-2; D gene unclear. Germline-derived CDR1 and CDR2 are KGHSH and LQKENI. This CDR3 has 15 residues. The ends were cut back, 3 bases at V and 0 bases at J, with 11 bases in the middle. CDR3 sequence: CASSPIAGSNYGYTF. The CDR3 region has the DNA TGTGCCAGCTCACCCATTGCAGGATCTAACTATGGCTACACCTTC.

The rearrangement joins TRBV6-5 to TRBJ1-1, with D maybe TRBD1 (6 bases). The CDR3 length is 14 residues. Between the trimmed V and J ends, which lost 6 bases and 1 base, there was a span of 12 bases. In germline, CDR1 is MNHEY, CDR2 SVGAGI. The CDR3 sequence: CASRKTGENTEAFF. DNA of the CDR3: TGTGCCAGCAGGAAGACAGGCGAGAACACTGAAGCTTTCTTT.